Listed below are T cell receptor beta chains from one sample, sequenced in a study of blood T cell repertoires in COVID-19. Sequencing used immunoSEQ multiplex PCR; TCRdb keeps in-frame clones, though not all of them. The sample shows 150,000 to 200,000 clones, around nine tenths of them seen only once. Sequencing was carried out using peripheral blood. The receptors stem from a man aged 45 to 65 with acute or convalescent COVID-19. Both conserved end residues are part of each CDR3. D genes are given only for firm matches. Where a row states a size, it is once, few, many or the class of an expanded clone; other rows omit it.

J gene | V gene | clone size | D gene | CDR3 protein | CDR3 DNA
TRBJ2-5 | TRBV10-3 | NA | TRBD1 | CAISRSGTGIIEETQYF | TGTGCCATCAGCCGTTCCGGGACAGGGATAATTGAAGAGACCCAGTACTTC
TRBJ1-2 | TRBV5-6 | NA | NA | CASSYSGYGYTF | TGTGCCAGCAGCTACTCCGGCTATGGCTACACCTTC
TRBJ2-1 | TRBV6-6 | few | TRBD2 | CASRRLAGGTYNEQFF | TGTGCCAGCAGACGGCTGGCGGGAGGGACCTACAATGAGCAGTTCTTC
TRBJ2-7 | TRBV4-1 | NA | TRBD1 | CASSPGQGAKYEQYF | TGCGCCAGCAGCCCGGGACAGGGGGCTAAGTACGAGCAGTACTTC
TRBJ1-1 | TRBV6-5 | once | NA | CASSYSGRTEAFF | TGTGCCAGCAGTTACTCTGGCAGAACTGAAGCTTTCTTT
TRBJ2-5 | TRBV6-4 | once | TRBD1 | CASSPTGQETQYF | TGTGCCAGCAGTCCGACAGGGCAAGAGACCCAGTACTTC
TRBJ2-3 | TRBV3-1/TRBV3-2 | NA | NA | CASSPMGGHSRLSDTQYF | TGTGCCAGCAGCCCGATGGGTGGCCACTCGAGGCTTTCAGATACGCAGTATTTT
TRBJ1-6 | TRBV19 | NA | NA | CASSFPGYNSPLHF | TGTGCCAGTAGTTTCCCCGGGTACAATTCACCCCTCCACTTT
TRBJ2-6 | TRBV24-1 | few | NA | CATSDSESGANVLTF | TGTGCCACCAGTGATTCTGAGTCTGGGGCCAACGTCCTGACTTTC
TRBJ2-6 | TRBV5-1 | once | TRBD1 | CASSDGTAASGANVLTF | TGCGCCAGCAGCGACGGGACAGCAGCCTCTGGGGCCAACGTCCTGACTTTC
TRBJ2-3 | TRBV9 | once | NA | CASSVATPSTDTQYF | TGTGCCAGCAGCGTAGCTACTCCGAGCACAGATACGCAGTATTTT
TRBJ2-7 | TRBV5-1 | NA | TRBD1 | CASSMASGTGSEQYF | TGCGCCAGCAGCATGGCCTCCGGGACAGGGAGCGAGCAGTACTTC
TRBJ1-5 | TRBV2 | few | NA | CASSVGVAGSQPQHF | TGTGCCAGCAGTGTCGGGGTGGCGGGAAGTCAGCCCCAGCATTTT
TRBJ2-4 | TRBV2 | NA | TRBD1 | CASLRGQQLAKNIQYF | TGTGCCAGCCTACGGGGACAGCAACTAGCCAAAAACATTCAGTACTTC
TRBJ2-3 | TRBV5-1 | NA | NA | CASSKTGGREVTSTDTQYF | TGCGCCAGCAGCAAAACGGGTGGCAGGGAGGTCACTAGCACAGATACGCAGTATTTT
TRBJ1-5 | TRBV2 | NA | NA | CASSVFLDQPQHF | TGTGCCAGCAGTGTGTTTCTCGATCAGCCCCAGCATTTT
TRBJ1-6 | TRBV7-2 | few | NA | CASSLFGGGSSPLHF | TGTGCCAGCAGCTTATTTGGGGGGGGCTCTTCACCCCTCCACTTT
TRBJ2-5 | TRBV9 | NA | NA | CASSVGGGSETQYF | TGTGCCAGCAGCGTAGGCGGAGGGTCGGAGACCCAGTACTTC
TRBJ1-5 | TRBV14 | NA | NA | CASSPRTLQTSSNQPQHF | TGTGCCAGCAGCCCAAGGACACTCCAAACCAGTAGCAATCAGCCCCAGCATTTT
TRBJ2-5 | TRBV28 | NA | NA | CASSLIDRQETQYF | TGTGCCAGCAGTTTAATCGACAGACAAGAGACCCAGTACTTC
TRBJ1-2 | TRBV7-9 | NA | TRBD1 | CASSHRDRGHGYTF | TGTGCCAGCAGCCACCGGGACAGGGGTCATGGCTACACCTTC
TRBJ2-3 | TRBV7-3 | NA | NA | CASSFQAPDTQYF | TGTGCCAGCAGCTTCCAAGCGCCAGATACGCAGTATTTT
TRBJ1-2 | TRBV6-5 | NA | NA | CASSWGRGYGYTF | TGTGCCAGCAGTTGGGGGAGGGGATATGGCTACACCTTC
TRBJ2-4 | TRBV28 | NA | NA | CASSNRENIQYF | TGTGCCAGCAGTAACAGGGAAAACATTCAGTACTTC
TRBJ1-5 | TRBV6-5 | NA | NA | CASSYLTGNSNQPQHF | TGTGCCAGCAGTTACCTGACAGGTAATAGCAATCAGCCCCAGCATTTT
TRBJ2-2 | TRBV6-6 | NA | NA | CASRAQGRGKTGELFF | TGTGCCAGCAGAGCTCAGGGGAGGGGTAAAACCGGGGAGCTGTTTTTT
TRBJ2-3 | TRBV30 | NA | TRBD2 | CAWERGADTQYF | TGTGCCTGGGAACGGGGGGCAGATACGCAGTATTTT
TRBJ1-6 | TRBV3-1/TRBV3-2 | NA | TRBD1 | CASSQAGGWDSPLHF | TGTGCCAGCAGCCAAGCAGGGGGCTGGGATTCACCCCTCCACTTT
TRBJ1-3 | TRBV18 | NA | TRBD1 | CASSSTGEGNTIYF | TGTGCCAGCTCATCAACAGGGGAGGGAAACACCATATATTTT